This paragraph reports one TCR beta chain. Collection yielded about 2.5 ml of blood per donor. The CDR3 covers 15 residues. Total RNA input per TCR library was around 3,500 ng. The study subjected TCRalpha and TCRbeta cDNA to two nested PCRs of roughly 16 and 10 cycles. TCRdb derives one entry per CDR3 protein from the 5' RACE reads, leaving out DNA. The table lists over 90,000 distinct CDR3 sequences. The data were obtained in a study of monozygotic twins with inflammatory bowel disease. V usage is TRBV12-3 or TRBV12-4 and J usage is TRBJ2-3; the D call from TCRdb, TRBD1, cannot be confirmed without DNA. The sequenced sample consisted of blood. The receptor comes from a human donor with ulcerative colitis or Crohn's disease, or a healthy co-twin of an affected twin (not recorded which). The CDR3 sequence is CASKKGGISTDTQYF.